Sequencing of this T cell receptor (beta chain) was carried out in a study of early T cells in non-severe SARS-CoV-2 infection. Study overall: Sequencing used unsorted whole-blood bulk RNA, so chains lack pairing.

This clonotype has only a few counts. Its antigen is not known. Findings and caveats of the study: Missing private and CD4 specificities, VDJdb matching favored anti-spike CD8 responses.

V was clipped by 1 base and J by 6 bases; unmatched bases: 8. The germline V gene encodes CDR1 DFQATT and CDR2 SNEGSKA (reference sequence). The CDR3 spans 15 residues. Researchers attached unique molecular identifiers to individual cDNA molecules. TCRdb independently ran MiXCR on the 5' RACE reads; one entry per CDR3 protein. The table shows some 50,000 distinct CDR3 sequences, with more than 9% occurring only once. Material for sequencing was whole blood. The sequence was collected from an adult who was a healthcare worker with PCR-confirmed SARS-CoV-2 infection or an uninfected control (not recorded which). The J gene is TRBJ1-2, the V gene TRBV20-1; 10 nucleotides align to TRBD1. The CDR3 loop reads CSARGDRGYSHGYTF. CDR3 nucleotides: TGCAGTGCTAGAGGGGACAGGGGTTATAGTCATGGCTACACCTTC.